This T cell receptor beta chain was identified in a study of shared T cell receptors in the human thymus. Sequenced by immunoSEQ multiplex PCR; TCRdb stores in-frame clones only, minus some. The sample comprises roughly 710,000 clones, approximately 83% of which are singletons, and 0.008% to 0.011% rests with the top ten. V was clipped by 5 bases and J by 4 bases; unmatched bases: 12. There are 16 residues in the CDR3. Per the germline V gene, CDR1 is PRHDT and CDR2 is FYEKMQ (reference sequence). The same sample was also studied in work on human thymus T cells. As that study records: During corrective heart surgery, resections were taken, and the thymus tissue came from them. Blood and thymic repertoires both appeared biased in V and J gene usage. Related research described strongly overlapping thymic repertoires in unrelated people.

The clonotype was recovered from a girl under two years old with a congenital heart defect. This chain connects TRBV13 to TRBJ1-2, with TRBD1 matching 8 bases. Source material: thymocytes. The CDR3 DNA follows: TGTGCCAGCAGCCTTCCAGGGACAGGACGCCCCTATGGCTACACCTTC. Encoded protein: CASSLPGTGRPYGYTF. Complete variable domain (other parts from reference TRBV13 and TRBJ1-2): AAGVIQSPRHLIKEKRETATLKCYPIPRHDTVYWYQQGPGQDPQFLISFYEKMQSDKGSIPDRFSAQQFSDYHSELNMSSLELGDSALYFCASSLPGTGRPYGYTFGSGTRLTVV.